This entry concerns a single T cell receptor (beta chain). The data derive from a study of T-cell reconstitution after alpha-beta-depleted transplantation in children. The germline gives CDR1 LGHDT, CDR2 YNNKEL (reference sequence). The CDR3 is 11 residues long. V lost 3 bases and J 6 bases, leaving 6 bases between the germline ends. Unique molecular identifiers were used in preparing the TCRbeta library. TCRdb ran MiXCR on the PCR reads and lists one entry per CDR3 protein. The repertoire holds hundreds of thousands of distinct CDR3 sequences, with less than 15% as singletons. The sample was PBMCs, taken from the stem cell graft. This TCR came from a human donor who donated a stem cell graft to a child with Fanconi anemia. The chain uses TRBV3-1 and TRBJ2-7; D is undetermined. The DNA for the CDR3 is TGTGCCAGCAGCCAGGCCGGCGAGCAGTACTTC. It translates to CASSQAGEQYF.